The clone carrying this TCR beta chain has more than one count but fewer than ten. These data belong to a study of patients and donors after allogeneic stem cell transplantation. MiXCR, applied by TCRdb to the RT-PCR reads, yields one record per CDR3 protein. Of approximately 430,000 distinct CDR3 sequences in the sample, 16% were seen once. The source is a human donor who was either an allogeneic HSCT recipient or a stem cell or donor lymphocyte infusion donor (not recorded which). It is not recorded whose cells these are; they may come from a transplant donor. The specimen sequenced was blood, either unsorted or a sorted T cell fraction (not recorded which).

CDR3 sequence: CAWSVRGNTEAFF. The CDR3 coding sequence is TGTGCCTGGAGTGTACGAGGGAACACTGAAGCTTTCTTT. The chain uses TRBV30 and TRBJ1-1, with unresolved D. The CDR3 covers 13 residues. CDR1 is GTSNPN, CDR2 SVGIG, per germline (reference sequence). V lost 0 bases to trimming and J lost 1 base, with 6 bases between them.